The present entry profiles one TCR beta chain with its context. The same CDR3 is also encoded by other DNA sequences in this sample. The repertoire was sequenced with immunoSEQ multiplex PCR; TCRdb's copy has only in-frame clones and lacks some. The top ten clones hold roughly 2.6% of a sample with 300,000 or so clones, under 95% of them seen once. CDR1 is KGHSH and CDR2 is LQKENI in the germline V gene. The CDR3 is 14 amino acids. V was clipped by 2 bases and J by 2 bases, with 7 bases between them. Those who participated ranged in age from roughly 18 to 90 years and resided in approximately 23 US areas. Recovery among Cohort 3 donors was established by two negative PCRs, clearance, or symptom resolution. The data originate from a study of blood T cell repertoires in COVID-19. In the study overall: Whether acute or convalescent, the COVID-19 samples came from the United States, Italy and Spain. T cells, B-cell-depleted T cells, or PBMCs provided the cDNA or gDNA that served as material.

This rearrangement joins TRBV18 to TRBJ1-5; no firm D call. Sequenced sample: PBMCs or T cells enriched from blood (not recorded which). This TCR was sampled from a man in his fifties or sixties who had recovered from COVID-19. CDR3 nucleotide sequence: TGTGCCAGCTCACCAGGCCAGGGCAATCAGCCCCAGCATTTT. Translating gives CASSPGQGNQPQHF.